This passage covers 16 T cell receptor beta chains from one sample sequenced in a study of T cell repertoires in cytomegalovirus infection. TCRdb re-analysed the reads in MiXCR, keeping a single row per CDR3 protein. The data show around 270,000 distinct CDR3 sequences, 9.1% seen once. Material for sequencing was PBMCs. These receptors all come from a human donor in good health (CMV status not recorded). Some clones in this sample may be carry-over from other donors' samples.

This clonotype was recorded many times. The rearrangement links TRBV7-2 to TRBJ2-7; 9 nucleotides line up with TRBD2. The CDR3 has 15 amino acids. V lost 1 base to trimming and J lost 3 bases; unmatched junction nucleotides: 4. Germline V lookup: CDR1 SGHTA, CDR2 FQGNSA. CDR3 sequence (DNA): TGTGCCAGCAGCTTAGGTTTAGCGGGAGTCTACGAGCAGTACTTC. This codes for CASSLGLAGVYEQYF.

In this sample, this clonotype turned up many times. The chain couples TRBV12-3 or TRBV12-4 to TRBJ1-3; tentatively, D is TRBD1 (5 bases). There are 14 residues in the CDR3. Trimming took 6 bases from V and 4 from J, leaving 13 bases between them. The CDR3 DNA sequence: TGTGCCAGCAGATCCGACAGCCGAGGAAACACCATATATTTT. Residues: CASRSDSRGNTIYF.

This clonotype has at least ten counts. CDR3 DNA sequence: TGTGCCAGCAGCTTAGAACTACCTAACAATGAGCAGTTCTTC. Protein sequence: CASSLELPNNEQFF. The chain has TRBV7-2 and TRBJ2-1; D ambiguous. In germline, CDR1 is SGHTA, CDR2 FQGNSA. Trimming cost V 1 base and J 5 bases, with 9 bases left between them. This CDR3 has 14 residues.

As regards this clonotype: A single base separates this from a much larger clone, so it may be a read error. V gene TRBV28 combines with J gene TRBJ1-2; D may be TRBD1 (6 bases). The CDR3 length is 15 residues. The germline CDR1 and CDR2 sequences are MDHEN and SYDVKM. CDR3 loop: CASSLGTGSRYDYTF. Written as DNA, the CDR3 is TGTGCCAGCAGTTTAGGCACAGGGTCGAGGTATGACTACACCTTC.

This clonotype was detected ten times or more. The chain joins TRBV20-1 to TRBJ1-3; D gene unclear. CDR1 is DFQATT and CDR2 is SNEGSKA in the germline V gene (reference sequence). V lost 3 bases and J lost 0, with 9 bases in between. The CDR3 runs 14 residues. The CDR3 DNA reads TGCAGTGCTAGTCTGGTGAGCTCTGGAAACACCATATATTTT. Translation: CSASLVSSGNTIYF.

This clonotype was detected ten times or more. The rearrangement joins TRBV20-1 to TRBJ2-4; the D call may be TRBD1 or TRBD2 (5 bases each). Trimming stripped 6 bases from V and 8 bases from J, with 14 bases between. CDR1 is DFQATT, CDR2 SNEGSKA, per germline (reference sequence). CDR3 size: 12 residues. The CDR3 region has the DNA TGCAGTGCGAACCGGGACCTAGACATTCAGTACTTC. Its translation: CSANRDLDIQYF.

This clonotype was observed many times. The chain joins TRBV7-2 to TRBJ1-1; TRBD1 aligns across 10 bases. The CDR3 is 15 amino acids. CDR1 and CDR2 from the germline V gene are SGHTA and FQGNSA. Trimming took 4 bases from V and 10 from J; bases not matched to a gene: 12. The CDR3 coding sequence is TGTGCCAGCAGCTCCAAAAGGGGACAGGGGAGGTTAGCTTTCTTT. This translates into CASSSKRGQGRLAFF.

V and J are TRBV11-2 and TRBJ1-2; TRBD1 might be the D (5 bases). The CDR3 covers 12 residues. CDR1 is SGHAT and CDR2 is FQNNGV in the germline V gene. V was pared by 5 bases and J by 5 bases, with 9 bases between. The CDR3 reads CASSQQEYGYTF. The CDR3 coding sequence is TGTGCCAGCAGCCAACAGGAATATGGCTACACCTTC.

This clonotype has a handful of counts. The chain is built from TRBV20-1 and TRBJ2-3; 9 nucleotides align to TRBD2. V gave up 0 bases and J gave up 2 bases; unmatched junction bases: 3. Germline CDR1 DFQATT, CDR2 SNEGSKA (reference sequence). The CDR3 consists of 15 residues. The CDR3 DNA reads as TGCAGTGCTAGAGATCAGGGACTAGCCACAGATACGCAGTATTTT. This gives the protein CSARDQGLATDTQYF.

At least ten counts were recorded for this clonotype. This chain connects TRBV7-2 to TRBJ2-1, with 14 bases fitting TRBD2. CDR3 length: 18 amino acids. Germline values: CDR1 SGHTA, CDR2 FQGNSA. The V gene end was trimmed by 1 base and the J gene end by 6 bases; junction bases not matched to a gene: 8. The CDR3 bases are TGTGCCAGCAGCTTAGACGGGACTAGCGGGAGAGGGGGCAATGAGCAGTTCTTC. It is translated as CASSLDGTSGRGGNEQFF.

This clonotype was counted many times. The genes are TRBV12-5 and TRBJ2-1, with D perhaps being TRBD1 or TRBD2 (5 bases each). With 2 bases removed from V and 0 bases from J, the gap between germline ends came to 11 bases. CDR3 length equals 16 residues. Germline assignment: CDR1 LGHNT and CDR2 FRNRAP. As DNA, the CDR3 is TGTGCTAGTGGTTTGCCCGGGACGGGCTCCTACAATGAGCAGTTCTTC. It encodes CASGLPGTGSYNEQFF.

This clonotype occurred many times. This CDR3 is CASKPGQLNEKLFF. The CDR3 coding sequence is TGTGCCAGCAAACCCGGACAGCTTAATGAAAAACTGTTTTTT. The V and J genes are TRBV27 and TRBJ1-4, with D tentatively TRBD1 (6 bases). V dropped 7 bases and J dropped 4 bases, with 13 bases sitting between them. This CDR3 has 14 amino acids. The germline gives CDR1 MNHEY, CDR2 SMNVEV (reference sequence).

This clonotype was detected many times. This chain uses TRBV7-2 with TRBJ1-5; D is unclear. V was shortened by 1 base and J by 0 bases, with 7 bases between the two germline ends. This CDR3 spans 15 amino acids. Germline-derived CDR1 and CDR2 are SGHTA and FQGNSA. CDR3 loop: CASSLGWGSNQPQHF. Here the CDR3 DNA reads TGTGCCAGCAGCTTAGGTTGGGGTAGCAATCAGCCCCAGCATTTT.

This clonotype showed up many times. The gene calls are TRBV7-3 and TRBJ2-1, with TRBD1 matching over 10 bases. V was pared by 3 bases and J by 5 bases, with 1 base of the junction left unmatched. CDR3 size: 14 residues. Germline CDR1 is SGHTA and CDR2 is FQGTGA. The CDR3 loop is CASSLGQGHNEQFF. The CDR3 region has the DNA TGTGCCAGCAGCTTGGGACAGGGGCACAATGAGCAGTTCTTC.

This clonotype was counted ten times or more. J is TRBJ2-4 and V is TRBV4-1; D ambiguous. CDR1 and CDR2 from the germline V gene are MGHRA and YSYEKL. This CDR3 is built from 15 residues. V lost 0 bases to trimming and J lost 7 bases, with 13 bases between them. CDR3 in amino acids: CASSQESGRSNIQYF. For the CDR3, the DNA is TGCGCCAGCAGCCAAGAATCAGGAAGGTCCAACATTCAGTACTTC.

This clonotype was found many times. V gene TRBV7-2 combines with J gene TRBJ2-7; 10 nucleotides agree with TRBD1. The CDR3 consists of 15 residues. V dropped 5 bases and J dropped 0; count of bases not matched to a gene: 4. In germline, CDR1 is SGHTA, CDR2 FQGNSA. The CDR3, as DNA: TGTGCCAGCAGCCGAGGGACAGGGGCCTCCTACGAGCAGTACTTC. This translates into CASSRGTGASYEQYF.